This entry is about one T cell receptor beta chain. CD8+ and CD4+ T cells circulating in blood were sequenced for TCR beta. This entry is derived from a study of CD8 T cells in Susac syndrome. This CDR3 is 14 amino acids long. V gave up 3 bases and J gave up 4 bases; unmatched junction bases: 3. Per the germline V gene, CDR1 is SGHRS and CDR2 is YFSETQ. Random hexamers were used to reverse transcribe an amount of roughly 0.5 to 1 ug RNA. The authors amplified TCR beta CDR3 across 54 Vbeta and 13 Jbeta using immunoSEQ multiplex PCR. TCRdb ran MiXCR on the immunoSEQ multiplex PCR reads and lists one entry per CDR3 protein. The table records about 240,000 distinct CDR3 sequences, almost 97% of them present only once.

Sequencing used CD4+ T cells from PBMCs. The receptor's source is a human donor with Susac syndrome. The rearrangement uses TRBV5-1 and TRBJ2-7, with 11 bases matching TRBD2. The CDR3 is CASSSTSGKYEQYF. The CDR3 DNA reads TGCGCCAGCAGCTCGACTAGCGGGAAATACGAGCAGTACTTC.